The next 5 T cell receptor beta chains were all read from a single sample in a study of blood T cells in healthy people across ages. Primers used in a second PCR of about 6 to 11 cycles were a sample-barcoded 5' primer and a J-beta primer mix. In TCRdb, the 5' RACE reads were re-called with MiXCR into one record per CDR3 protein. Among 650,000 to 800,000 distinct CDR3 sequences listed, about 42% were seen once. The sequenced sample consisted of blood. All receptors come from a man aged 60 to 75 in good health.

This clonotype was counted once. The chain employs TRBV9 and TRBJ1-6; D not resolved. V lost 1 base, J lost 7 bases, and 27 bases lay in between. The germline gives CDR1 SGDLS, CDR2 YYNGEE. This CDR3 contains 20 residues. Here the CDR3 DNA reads TGTGCCAGCAGCGTAACTACAGCCGCCGGGCGAGGGCCGGGGAATTCACCCCTCCACTTT. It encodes CASSVTTAAGRGPGNSPLHF.

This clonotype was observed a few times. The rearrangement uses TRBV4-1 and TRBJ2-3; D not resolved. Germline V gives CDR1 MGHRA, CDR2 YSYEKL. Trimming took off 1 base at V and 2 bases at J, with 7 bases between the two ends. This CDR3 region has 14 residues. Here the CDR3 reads CASSQAAYTDTQYF. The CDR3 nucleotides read TGCGCCAGCAGCCAAGCCGCCTACACAGATACGCAGTATTTT.

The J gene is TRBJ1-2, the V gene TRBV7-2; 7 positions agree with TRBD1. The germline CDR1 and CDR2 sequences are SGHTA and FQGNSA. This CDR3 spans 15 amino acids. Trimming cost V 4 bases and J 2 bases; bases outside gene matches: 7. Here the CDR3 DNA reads TGTGCCAGCAGCTCTGGACAGGCCAACAACTATGGCTACACCTTC. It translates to CASSSGQANNYGYTF.

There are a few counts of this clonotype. The CDR3, as DNA: TGTGCCAGCAGCCCACTCCGGACTAGCGGTGCTAGCACAGATACGCAGTATTTT. This codes for CASSPLRTSGASTDTQYF. The genes are TRBV6-1 and TRBJ2-3; 10 bases match TRBD2. Germline CDR1 is MNHNS and CDR2 is SASEGT. The CDR3 runs to 18 residues. V gave up 6 bases and J gave up 0 bases; unmatched junction bases: 12.

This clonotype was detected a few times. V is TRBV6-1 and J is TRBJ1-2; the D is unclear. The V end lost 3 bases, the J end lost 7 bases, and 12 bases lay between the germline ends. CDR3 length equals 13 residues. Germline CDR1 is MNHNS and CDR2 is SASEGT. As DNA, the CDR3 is TGTGCCAGCAGTGAGAACCCGGATCGTGGCTACACCTTC. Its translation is CASSENPDRGYTF.